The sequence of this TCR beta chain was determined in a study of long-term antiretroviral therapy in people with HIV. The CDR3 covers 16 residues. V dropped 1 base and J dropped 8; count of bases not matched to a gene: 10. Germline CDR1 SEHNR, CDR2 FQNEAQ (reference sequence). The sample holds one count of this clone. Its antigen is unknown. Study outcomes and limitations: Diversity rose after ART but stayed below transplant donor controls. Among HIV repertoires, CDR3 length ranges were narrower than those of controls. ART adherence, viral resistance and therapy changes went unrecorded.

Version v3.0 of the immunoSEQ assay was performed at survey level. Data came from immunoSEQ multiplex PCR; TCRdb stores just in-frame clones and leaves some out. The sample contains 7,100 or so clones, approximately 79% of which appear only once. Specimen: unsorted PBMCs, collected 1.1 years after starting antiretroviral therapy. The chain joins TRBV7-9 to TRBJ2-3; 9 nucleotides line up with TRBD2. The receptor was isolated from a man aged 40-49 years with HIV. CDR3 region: CASSLEGLALPGTQYF. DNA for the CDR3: TGTGCCAGCAGCTTAGAGGGACTAGCTCTCCCAGGTACGCAGTATTTT.